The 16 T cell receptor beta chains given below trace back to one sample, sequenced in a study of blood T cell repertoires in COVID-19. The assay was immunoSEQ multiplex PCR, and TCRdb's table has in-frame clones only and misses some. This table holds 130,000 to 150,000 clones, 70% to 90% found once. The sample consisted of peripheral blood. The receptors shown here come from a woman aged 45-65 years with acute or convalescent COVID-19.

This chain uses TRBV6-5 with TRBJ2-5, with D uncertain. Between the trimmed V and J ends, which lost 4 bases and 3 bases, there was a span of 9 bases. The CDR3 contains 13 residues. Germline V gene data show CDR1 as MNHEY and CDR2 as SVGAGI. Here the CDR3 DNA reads TGTGCCAGCAGTTCTAATAAAAAAGAGACCCAGTACTTC. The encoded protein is CASSSNKKETQYF.

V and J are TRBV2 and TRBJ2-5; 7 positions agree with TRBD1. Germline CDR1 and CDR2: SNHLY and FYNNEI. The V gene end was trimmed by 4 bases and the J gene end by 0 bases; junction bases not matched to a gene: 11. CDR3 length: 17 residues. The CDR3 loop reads CASSGNTGADYQETQYF. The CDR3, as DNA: TGTGCCAGCAGTGGGAACACAGGGGCCGACTACCAAGAGACCCAGTACTTC.

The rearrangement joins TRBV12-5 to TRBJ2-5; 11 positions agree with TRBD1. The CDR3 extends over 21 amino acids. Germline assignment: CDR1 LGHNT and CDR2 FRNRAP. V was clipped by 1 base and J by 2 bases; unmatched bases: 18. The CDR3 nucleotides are TGTGCTAGTGGTTTGGGTACCGTACTTGTCTCCCGGGACAGGGGGCAAGAGACCCAGTACTTC. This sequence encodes CASGLGTVLVSRDRGQETQYF.

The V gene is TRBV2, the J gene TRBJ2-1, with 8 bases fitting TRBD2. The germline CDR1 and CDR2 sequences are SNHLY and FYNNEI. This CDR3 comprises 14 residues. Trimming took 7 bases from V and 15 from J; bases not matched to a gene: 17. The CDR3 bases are TGTGCCAGCATATCGACTAGCGCCACATCGGAGTGGTTCTTC. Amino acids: CASISTSATSEWFF.

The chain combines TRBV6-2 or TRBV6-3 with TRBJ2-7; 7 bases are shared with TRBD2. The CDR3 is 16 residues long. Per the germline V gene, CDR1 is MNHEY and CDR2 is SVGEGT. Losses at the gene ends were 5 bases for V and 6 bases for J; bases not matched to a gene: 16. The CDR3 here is CASSPQQVGGKSEQYF. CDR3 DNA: TGTGCCAGCAGTCCGCAGCAGGTCGGGGGGAAGTCCGAGCAGTACTTC.

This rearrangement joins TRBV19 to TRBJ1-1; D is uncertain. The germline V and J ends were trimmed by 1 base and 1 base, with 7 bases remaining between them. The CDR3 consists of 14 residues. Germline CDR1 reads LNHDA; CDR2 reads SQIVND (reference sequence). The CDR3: CASSIGPGNTEAFF. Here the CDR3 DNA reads TGTGCCAGTAGTATAGGTCCAGGGAACACTGAAGCTTTCTTT.

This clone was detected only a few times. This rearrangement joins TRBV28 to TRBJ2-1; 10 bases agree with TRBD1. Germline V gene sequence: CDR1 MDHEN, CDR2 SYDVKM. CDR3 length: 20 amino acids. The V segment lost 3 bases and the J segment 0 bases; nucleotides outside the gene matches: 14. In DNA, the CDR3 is TGTGCCAGCAGTTTTCCCCGGACAGGGGGGATCCGAGGCTCCTACAATGAGCAGTTCTTC. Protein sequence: CASSFPRTGGIRGSYNEQFF.

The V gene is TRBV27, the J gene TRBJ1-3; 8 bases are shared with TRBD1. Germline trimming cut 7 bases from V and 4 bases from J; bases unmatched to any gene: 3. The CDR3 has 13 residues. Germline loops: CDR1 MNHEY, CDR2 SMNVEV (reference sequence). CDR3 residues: CASKGTGGNTIYF. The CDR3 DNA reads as TGTGCCAGCAAGGGGACAGGAGGAAACACCATATATTTT.

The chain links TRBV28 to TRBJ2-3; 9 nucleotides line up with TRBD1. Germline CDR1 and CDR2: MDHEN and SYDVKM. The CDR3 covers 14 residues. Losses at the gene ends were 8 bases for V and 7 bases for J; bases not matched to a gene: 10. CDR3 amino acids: CASFPGQGGYTQYF. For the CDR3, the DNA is TGTGCCAGCTTTCCGGGACAGGGTGGGTATACGCAGTATTTT.

This chain's CDR3 is CSASQGENSPLHF. In DNA form, the CDR3 reads TGCAGTGCTAGTCAGGGGGAGAATTCACCCCTCCACTTT. V is TRBV20-1 and J is TRBJ1-6; 7 bases align to TRBD1. This CDR3 contains 13 residues. J gave up 7 bases and V 3 bases, and 3 bases lay outside the gene matches. In germline, CDR1 is DFQATT, CDR2 SNEGSKA (reference sequence).

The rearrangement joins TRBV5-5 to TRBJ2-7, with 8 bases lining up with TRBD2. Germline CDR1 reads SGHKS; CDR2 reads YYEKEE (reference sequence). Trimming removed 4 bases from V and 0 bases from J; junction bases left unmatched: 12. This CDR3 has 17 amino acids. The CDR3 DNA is TGTGCCAGCAGCGCCCAGGCTAGCGGGCCTGGCTCCTACGAGCAGTACTTC. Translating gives CASSAQASGPGSYEQYF.

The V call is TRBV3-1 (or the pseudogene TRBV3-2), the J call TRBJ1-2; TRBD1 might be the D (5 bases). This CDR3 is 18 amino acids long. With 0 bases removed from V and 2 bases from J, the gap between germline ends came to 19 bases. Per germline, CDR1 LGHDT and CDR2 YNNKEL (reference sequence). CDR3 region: CASSQDWYGGRVNYGYTF. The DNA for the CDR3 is TGTGCCAGCAGCCAAGATTGGTACGGGGGGAGGGTGAACTATGGCTACACCTTC.

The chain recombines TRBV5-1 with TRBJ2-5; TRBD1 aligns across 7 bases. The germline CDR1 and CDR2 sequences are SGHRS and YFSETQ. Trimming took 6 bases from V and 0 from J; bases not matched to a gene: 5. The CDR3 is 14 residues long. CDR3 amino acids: CASTVTGYQETQYF. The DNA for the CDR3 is TGCGCCAGCACCGTGACAGGGTACCAAGAGACCCAGTACTTC.

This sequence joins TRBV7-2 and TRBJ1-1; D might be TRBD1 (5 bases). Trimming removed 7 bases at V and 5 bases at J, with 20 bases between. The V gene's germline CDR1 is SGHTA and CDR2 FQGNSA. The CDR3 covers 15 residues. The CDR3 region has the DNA TGTGCCAGCACCTGGGGCAGTTCGATGCTTACTGAAGCTTTCTTT. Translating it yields CASTWGSSMLTEAFF.

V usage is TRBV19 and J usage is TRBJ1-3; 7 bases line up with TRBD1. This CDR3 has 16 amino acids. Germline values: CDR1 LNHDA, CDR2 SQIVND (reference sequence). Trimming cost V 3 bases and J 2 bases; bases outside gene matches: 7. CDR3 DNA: TGTGCCAGTAGTATCAATTGGGACAGAACTGGAAACACCATATATTTT. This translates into CASSINWDRTGNTIYF.

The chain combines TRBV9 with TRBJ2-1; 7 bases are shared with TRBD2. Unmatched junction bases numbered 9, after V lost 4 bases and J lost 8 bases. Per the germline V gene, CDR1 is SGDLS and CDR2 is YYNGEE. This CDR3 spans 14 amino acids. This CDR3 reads CASSSSAGYYEQFF. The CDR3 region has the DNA TGTGCCAGCAGCTCGTCAGCGGGGTACTATGAGCAGTTCTTC.